One sample yielded the 14 T cell receptor beta chains listed below, sequenced in a study of PD-L1 blockade in urothelial cancer. Here immunoSEQ multiplex PCR was the method, and the copy in TCRdb shows in-frame clones only, minus some. The sample consists of just over 50,000 clones, approximately 80% of them appearing once. This material consisted of PBMCs, taken around atezolizumab (anti-PD-L1) treatment. These receptors were obtained from a man in his 70s with urothelial cancer.

This clone was observed a few times. The CDR3 spells CASSLDTNTGELFF. The CDR3, as DNA: TGTGCCAGCAGCTTAGACACGAACACCGGGGAGCTGTTTTTT. The genes are TRBV7-9 and TRBJ2-2; D not resolved. Germline CDR1 and CDR2: SEHNR and FQNEAQ (reference sequence). V was cut by 1 base and J by 0 bases, with 3 bases left in between. The CDR3 loop spans 14 amino acids.

The V gene is TRBV4-1, the J gene TRBJ2-7, with 7 nucleotides matching TRBD1. Germline V gives CDR1 MGHRA, CDR2 YSYEKL. The CDR3 contains 14 residues. Germline trimming cut 2 bases from V and 5 bases from J; bases unmatched to any gene: 6. The CDR3 DNA reads as TGCGCCAGCAGCCAACCCGGACAGGCCCACGAGCAGTACTTC. As protein: CASSQPGQAHEQYF.

This clone has a handful of counts. The gene calls are TRBV30 and TRBJ2-7; 10 bases align to TRBD2. The germline CDR1 and CDR2 sequences are GTSNPN and SVGIG (reference sequence). V shed 2 bases and J 3 bases; nucleotides not matched to a gene: 4. The CDR3 runs to 14 residues. The CDR3 nucleotides read TGTGCCTGGAGTTGGTCTAGCGGGAGCTACGAGCAGTACTTC. Its translation is CAWSWSSGSYEQYF.

As regards this clone: Distinct nucleotide sequences in the sample also encode this CDR3. V usage is TRBV7-3 and J usage is TRBJ2-5; D is possibly TRBD2 (5 bases). Per the germline V gene, CDR1 is SGHTA and CDR2 is FQGTGA. The germline V and J ends were trimmed by 5 bases and 1 base, with 8 bases remaining between them. This CDR3 has 13 residues. Here the CDR3 reads CASSRGLQETQYF. Written as DNA, the CDR3 is TGTGCCAGCAGCCGAGGGCTCCAAGAGACCCAGTACTTC.

The chain joins TRBV5-1 to TRBJ2-5; weak D call: TRBD2 (7 bases). The germline gives CDR1 SGHRS, CDR2 YFSETQ. The CDR3 runs 16 residues. Between the trimmed V and J ends, which lost 3 bases and 5 bases, there was a span of 20 bases. The CDR3 DNA reads TGCGCCAGCAGCTCAACGGGAGGACTAGGGGGGGAGACCCAGTACTTC. Amino acids: CASSSTGGLGGETQYF.

The chain uses TRBV15 and TRBJ1-1; D gene ambiguous. This CDR3 contains 16 residues. V was pared by 3 bases and J by 6 bases, with 20 bases between. The germline V gene encodes CDR1 LNHNV and CDR2 YYDKDF (reference sequence). CDR3 region: CATSRWGGEVGAEAFF. The CDR3 DNA follows: TGTGCCACCAGCAGGTGGGGTGGGGAGGTCGGCGCTGAAGCTTTCTTT.

The gene calls are TRBV9 and TRBJ2-3; D gene unclear. Germline CDR1 is SGDLS and CDR2 is YYNGEE. The V gene lost 2 bases and the J gene lost 4 bases, with 20 bases spanning the gap. This CDR3 is built from 17 residues. The CDR3 nucleotides are TGTGCCAGCAGCGTCCGAGGCGCAGCTTGGGTACCAGATACGCAGTATTTT. It yields the protein CASSVRGAAWVPDTQYF.

J is TRBJ2-3 and V is TRBV9; a possible D gene is TRBD2 (6 bases). The CDR3 contains 15 residues. Looked up from germline, CDR1 is SGDLS and CDR2 is YYNGEE. The V gene lost 4 bases and the J gene lost 0 bases, with 12 bases spanning the gap. The CDR3 loop is CASSPLAESTDTQYF. The CDR3 nucleotides read TGTGCCAGCAGCCCTTTAGCGGAAAGCACAGATACGCAGTATTTT.

The chain joins TRBV7-9 to TRBJ2-7; perhaps TRBD2 as D (6 bases). This CDR3 contains 15 residues. Germline V lookup: CDR1 SEHNR, CDR2 FQNEAQ (reference sequence). V lost 5 bases and J 5 bases, leaving 19 bases between the germline ends. CDR3 sequence: CASSAVRGGGHEQYF. The CDR3 DNA reads as TGTGCCAGCAGCGCCGTTAGGGGAGGCGGACACGAGCAGTACTTC.

In its sample, this clone ranks as medium-sized. The rearrangement uses TRBV27 and TRBJ2-7, with D possibly being TRBD2 (5 bases). The CDR3 is 20 amino acids. Deletions cut 3 bases from V and 4 bases from J, with 31 bases between. Per the germline V gene, CDR1 is MNHEY and CDR2 is SMNVEV (reference sequence). The CDR3 bases are TGTGCCAGCAGTTTCTCTACCCAACCGACGGGGTGGGAACTTCTGTACGAGCAGTACTTC. Encoded protein: CASSFSTQPTGWELLYEQYF.

This clone was observed once. The V and J genes are TRBV18 and TRBJ2-3; TRBD1 aligns across 7 bases. Trimming at V came to 4 bases and at J to 5 bases, leaving 9 bases not matched to a gene. The germline V gene encodes CDR1 KGHSH and CDR2 LQKENI. The CDR3 runs to 15 residues. The CDR3 sequence is CASSQSRGQGDTQYF. The CDR3 bases are TGTGCCAGCTCACAATCAAGGGGGCAGGGAGATACGCAGTATTTT.

The chain links TRBV19 to TRBJ1-1; 7 bases match TRBD1. This CDR3 spans 15 amino acids. CDR1 LNHDA and CDR2 SQIVND come from the germline V gene (reference sequence). V shed 4 bases and J 6 bases; nucleotides not matched to a gene: 11. In nucleotides, the CDR3 is TGTGCCAGTAGTAGATACAGGGGTAAACGGGCTGAAGCTTTCTTT. It specifies CASSRYRGKRAEAFF.

The CDR3 DNA reads as TGTGCCAGCTCATACCAAGGCGGGGGGGACTCCTACGAGCAGTACTTC. Protein: CASSYQGGGDSYEQYF. The rearrangement joins TRBV18 to TRBJ2-7; 9 bases fit TRBD2. Trimming removed 5 bases from V and 0 bases from J; junction bases left unmatched: 8. Germline CDR1 and CDR2: KGHSH and LQKENI. The CDR3 extends over 16 amino acids.

In its sample, this clone was seen once. CDR3 protein: CASSIGGIRSYEQYF. The CDR3 DNA reads as TGTGCCAGTAGTATAGGAGGTATAAGATCCTACGAGCAGTACTTC. This chain links TRBV19 with TRBJ2-7; D is uncertain. V lost 1 base and J 1 base, leaving 11 bases between the germline ends. This CDR3 is 15 amino acids long. CDR1 and CDR2 from the germline V gene are LNHDA and SQIVND (reference sequence). Variable domain in full (rest from reference TRBV19 and TRBJ2-7): DGGITQSPKYLFRKEGQNVTLSCEQNLNHDAMYWYRQDPGQGLRLIYYSQIVNDFQKGDIAEGYSVSREKKESFPLTVTSAQKNPTAFYLCASSIGGIRSYEQYFGPGTRLTVT.